The 20 T cell receptor beta chains in this list originate from one sample, sequenced in a study of control samples from healthy donors and cancer patients. Produced via immunoSEQ multiplex PCR; TCRdb's table is partial and in-frame only. The sample includes 15,000 to 20,000 clones, approximately 91% of them seen just once. The sequenced material came from PBMCs. All receptors come from a man aged 55 to 70 with head and neck cancer.

This clone was counted between two and nine times. This chain links TRBV7-3 with TRBJ1-5; 8 positions agree with TRBD1. The V gene end was trimmed by 0 bases and the J gene end by 7 bases; junction bases not matched to a gene: 5. CDR3 length: 15 residues. Germline values: CDR1 SGHTA, CDR2 FQGTGA. CDR3: CASSLTGQAGQPQHF. CDR3 nucleotide sequence: TGTGCCAGCAGCTTAACGGGACAGGCGGGGCAGCCCCAGCATTTT.

V gene TRBV6-4 combines with J gene TRBJ1-1; the D gene is possibly TRBD1 (5 bases). The V and J ends lost 5 bases and 0 bases respectively, with 19 bases between them. This CDR3 is built from 17 residues. The germline V gene has CDR1 MRHNA and CDR2 SNTAGT. Here the CDR3 DNA reads TGTGCCAGCAGTCCTCCCGAAGGGGCGGATCTGAACACTGAAGCTTTCTTT. Its protein is CASSPPEGADLNTEAFF.

The chain combines TRBV2 with TRBJ1-3; no firm D call. Germline V gene lookup returns CDR1 SNHLY and CDR2 FYNNEI. The germline V and J ends were trimmed by 6 bases and 0 bases, with 3 bases remaining between them. The CDR3 is 12 residues long. The CDR3 nucleotides read TGTGCCAGCAGCGCCTCTGGAAACACCATATATTTT. Residues: CASSASGNTIYF.

The J gene is TRBJ1-6, the V gene TRBV15; unclear D gene. The CDR3 sequence is 13 residues long. Germline V gene sequence: CDR1 LNHNV, CDR2 YYDKDF (reference sequence). The V end lost 3 bases, the J end lost 7 bases, and 7 bases lay between the germline ends. CDR3 protein: CATSRGTNSPLHF. The CDR3 region has the DNA TGTGCCACCAGCAGGGGTACGAATTCACCCCTCCACTTT.

This rearrangement joins TRBV29-1 to TRBJ1-1; 9 bases align to TRBD1. Germline-derived CDR1 and CDR2 are SQVTM and ANQGSEA. The V and J ends lost 0 bases and 8 bases, in that order; junction bases with no gene match: 10. This CDR3 is built from 15 residues. CDR3 bases: TGCAGCGTTGAAGATCGTGGGACAGGGCCCCCCGAAGCTTTCTTT. It specifies CSVEDRGTGPPEAFF.

The chain carries TRBV10-3 and TRBJ2-1; TRBD1 is a possible D gene (5 bases). With 3 bases removed from V and 6 bases from J, the gap between germline ends came to 15 bases. This CDR3 region has 15 residues. Germline V gives CDR1 ENHRY, CDR2 SYGVKD. CDR3 bases: TGTGCCATCAGTGACCCTCGGACACCCCTCAATGAGCAGTTCTTC. Its translation is CAISDPRTPLNEQFF.

The rearrangement links TRBV5-1 to TRBJ1-1; D might be TRBD1 (6 bases). Germline CDR1 SGHRS, CDR2 YFSETQ. The CDR3 consists of 13 residues. Trimming pared 4 bases from V and 8 bases from J, leaving 15 bases between. DNA of the CDR3: TGCGCCAGCAGCCGGATCGGACAGACGGAAGCTTTCTTT. It translates to CASSRIGQTEAFF.

V is TRBV7-6 and J is TRBJ1-6; 8 nucleotides align to TRBD1. The V segment lost 5 bases and the J segment 10 bases; nucleotides outside the gene matches: 19. CDR1 and CDR2 from the germline V gene are SGHVS and FNYEAQ. The CDR3 loop spans 18 amino acids. As DNA, the CDR3 is TGTGCCAGCAGCCCCCGGGCTGTGACCGGGACAGGAGGCTCACCCCTCCACTTT. Residues: CASSPRAVTGTGGSPLHF. The full variable domain, with the rest looked up from reference TRBV7-6 and TRBJ1-6, is GAGVSQSPRYKVTKRGQDVALRCDPISGHVSLYWYRQALGQGPEFLTYFNYEAQQDKSGLPNDRFSAERPEGSISTLTIQRTEQRDSAMYRCASSPRAVTGTGGSPLHFGNGTRLTVT.

This rearrangement joins TRBV6-6 to TRBJ2-7; 10 nucleotides agree with TRBD2. This CDR3 is 15 amino acids long. V shed 6 bases, J shed 2 bases, and the junction held 7 bases outside the gene matches. Per the germline V gene, CDR1 is MNHNY and CDR2 is SVGAGI (reference sequence). The CDR3: CASRDSSGGPYEQYF. The CDR3 coding sequence is TGTGCCAGCAGGGACTCTAGCGGGGGTCCCTACGAGCAGTACTTC.

The J gene is TRBJ2-5, the V gene TRBV7-2; unclear D gene. Germline CDR1 is SGHTA and CDR2 is FQGNSA. The CDR3 consists of 15 residues. V lost 1 base and J 1 base, leaving 10 bases between the germline ends. The CDR3 region is CASSLVGRPQETQYF. The CDR3 bases are TGTGCCAGCAGCTTAGTAGGCCGACCCCAAGAGACCCAGTACTTC.

The V gene is TRBV2, the J gene TRBJ1-2, with a tentative D call TRBD1 (6 bases). The CDR3 length is 15 residues. V was cut by 4 bases and J by 4 bases, with 16 bases left in between. Germline CDR1 is SNHLY and CDR2 is FYNNEI. The CDR3 here is CASSVSAGALYGYTF. The CDR3 DNA sequence: TGTGCCAGCAGTGTATCGGCAGGGGCCCTCTATGGCTACACCTTC.

This clone is a singleton in its sample. This sequence joins TRBV19 and TRBJ2-2; D is unresolved. The CDR3 covers 12 residues. The germline V gene has CDR1 LNHDA and CDR2 SQIVND (reference sequence). V lost 4 bases and J 7 bases, leaving 7 bases between the germline ends. The CDR3 nucleotides read TGTGCCAGTAGTACCCAAGTCGGGGAGCTGTTTTTT. The encoded protein is CASSTQVGELFF.

The chain employs TRBV5-6 and TRBJ2-3; D remains ambiguous. CDR3 length: 11 residues. V lost 0 bases and J 6 bases, leaving 2 bases between the germline ends. Germline CDR1 is SGHDT and CDR2 is YYEEEE. The CDR3 DNA is TGTGCCAGCAGCTTGGGGGATACGCAGTATTTT. It is translated as CASSLGDTQYF.

The chain recombines TRBV7-2 with TRBJ2-3, with TRBD2 matching over 9 bases. The CDR3 is made up of 15 amino acids. Germline V gene data show CDR1 as SGHTA and CDR2 as FQGNSA. Trimming removed 5 bases from V and 5 bases from J; junction bases left unmatched: 8. CDR3 in DNA: TGTGCCAGCAGCCTCCATAGCGGGGGAGGAGATACGCAGTATTTT. It is translated as CASSLHSGGGDTQYF. Complete variable domain (other parts from reference TRBV7-2 and TRBJ2-3): GAGVSQSPSNKVTEKGKDVELRCDPISGHTALYWYRQSLGQGLEFLIYFQGNSAPDKSGLPSDRFSAERTGGSVSTLTIQRTQQEDSAVYLCASSLHSGGGDTQYFGPGTRLTVL.

The chain carries TRBV5-4 and TRBJ2-7, with 8 bases matching TRBD1. CDR3 length equals 14 residues. V shed 3 bases, J shed 3 bases, and the junction held 5 bases outside the gene matches. CDR1 SGHNT and CDR2 YYREEE come from the germline V gene (reference sequence). The CDR3 loop is CASSSPTGGYEQYF. CDR3 bases: TGTGCCAGCAGCTCCCCCACAGGGGGCTACGAGCAGTACTTC.

The chain has TRBV6-5 and TRBJ2-3; no definite D call. Germline V gene data show CDR1 as MNHEY and CDR2 as SVGAGI. This CDR3 is 12 amino acids long. The germline V and J ends were trimmed by 6 bases and 7 bases, with 11 bases remaining between them. CDR3 sequence reads: CASSTRTYTQYF. CDR3 DNA: TGTGCCAGCAGCACCCGCACGTATACGCAGTATTTT.

The rearrangement uses TRBV3-1 (or the pseudogene TRBV3-2) and TRBJ2-7; D is perhaps TRBD2 (6 bases). Germline assignment: CDR1 LGHDT and CDR2 YNNKEL (reference sequence). Trimming removed 4 bases at V and 6 bases at J, with 13 bases between. The CDR3 is made up of 13 amino acids. The CDR3 DNA reads TGTGCCAGCAGCCGCCTTAGTAGCGGCGAGCAGTACTTC. Translating it yields CASSRLSSGEQYF.

The genes are TRBV7-9 and TRBJ1-5; TRBD1 might be the D (5 bases). Germline V gives CDR1 SEHNR, CDR2 FQNEAQ (reference sequence). This CDR3 comprises 14 residues. Between the trimmed V and J ends, which lost 5 bases and 2 bases, there was a span of 10 bases. This CDR3 is CASSRDGGNQPQHF. The DNA for the CDR3 is TGTGCCAGCAGCCGGGACGGAGGCAATCAGCCCCAGCATTTT.

This chain links TRBV18 with TRBJ1-2; D might be TRBD1 (5 bases). Germline V gene data show CDR1 as KGHSH and CDR2 as LQKENI. Trimming cost V 3 bases and J 2 bases, with 7 bases left between them. CDR3 length equals 13 residues. CDR3 DNA sequence: TGTGCCAGCTCACCGGGGGGAAACTATGGCTACACCTTC. It is translated as CASSPGGNYGYTF.

The chain links TRBV7-2 to TRBJ2-7; 7 nucleotides agree with TRBD2. Unmatched junction bases numbered 14, after V lost 5 bases and J lost 4 bases. Germline V gives CDR1 SGHTA, CDR2 FQGNSA. The CDR3 loop spans 16 amino acids. CDR3 DNA sequence: TGTGCCAGCAGCCTGGGAGGGATCCTTAATGTTTACGAGCAGTACTTC. This sequence encodes CASSLGGILNVYEQYF.